Shown below are 2 T cell receptor beta chains from a single sample sequenced in a study of human T cells and chemical hapten exposure. The time point here: patch test 2, 6 weeks after DPC sensitization. As to treatment: therapeutic diphenylcyclopropenone sensitization with weekly scalp DPC. TCRdb reprocessed the RACE reads via MiXCR and lists one record per CDR3 protein. The sample has 360,000 or so distinct CDR3 sequences, 6% to 7% seen once. Sequencing was performed on whole blood, taken in connection with sensitization to the hapten diphenylcyclopropenone (DPC). These receptors came from a woman aged 18-29 years with alopecia areata. Some clones in this sample may be carry-over from other donors' samples.

A note on this clonotype: With a much larger clone just one base away, this may be a read error. The chain employs TRBV7-6 and TRBJ1-4; 8 bases align to TRBD1. CDR1 SGHVS and CDR2 FNYEAQ come from the germline V gene. The CDR3 consists of 15 residues. J was trimmed by 5 bases and V by 5 bases; bases with no gene match: 7. The CDR3 DNA sequence: TGTGCCAGCAGCCTCCGGGACAGGCGGAATGAAAAACTGTTTTTT. Translation: CASSLRDRRNEKLFF.

The sample holds many counts of this clonotype. The CDR3 loop is CASSSPGQGAHEQYF. The DNA of the CDR3 is TGTGCCAGCAGTTCTCCGGGACAGGGGGCCCACGAGCAGTACTTC. This sequence joins TRBV12-3 or TRBV12-4 and TRBJ2-7; 12 nucleotides agree with TRBD1. The CDR3 spans 15 residues. V lost 4 bases and J lost 5; bases outside the gene matches: 6.